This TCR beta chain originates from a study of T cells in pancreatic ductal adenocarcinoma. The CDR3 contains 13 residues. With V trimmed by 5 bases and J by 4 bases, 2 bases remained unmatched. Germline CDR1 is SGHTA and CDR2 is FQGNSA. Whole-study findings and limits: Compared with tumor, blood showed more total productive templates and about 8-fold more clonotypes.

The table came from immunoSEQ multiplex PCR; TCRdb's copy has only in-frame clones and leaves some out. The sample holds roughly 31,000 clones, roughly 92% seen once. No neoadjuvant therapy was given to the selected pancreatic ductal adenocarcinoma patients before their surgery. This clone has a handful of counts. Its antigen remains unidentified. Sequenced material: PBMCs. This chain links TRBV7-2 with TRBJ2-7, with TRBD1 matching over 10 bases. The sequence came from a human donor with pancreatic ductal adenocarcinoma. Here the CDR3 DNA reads TGTGCCAGCAGCCGGGGACAGGGGTACGAGCAGTACTTC. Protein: CASSRGQGYEQYF. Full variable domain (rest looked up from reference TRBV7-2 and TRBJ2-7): GAGVSQSPSNKVTEKGKDVELRCDPISGHTALYWYRQSLGQGLEFLIYFQGNSAPDKSGLPSDRFSAERTGGSVSTLTIQRTQQEDSAVYLCASSRGQGYEQYFGPGTRLTVT.